These 23 T cell receptor beta chains came from one sample sequenced in a study of Ad26.COV2.S vaccination and SARS-CoV-2 variants. Clones were sequenced by immunoSEQ multiplex PCR, and TCRdb holds only the in-frame ones, with some missing. Of 350,000 to 500,000 clones listed, around 87% are singletons. Treatment meaning: 15 to 20 received Ad26.COV2.S at low or high dose, single or two shots; 5 received placebo; per-sample allocation not given. The study sampled participants on day 63 after the first vaccine or placebo injection. The sequenced sample was peripheral blood, obtained in a trial of Ad26.COV2.S vaccine versus placebo. These receptors were collected from a person between 18 and 60 years old who received the Ad26.COV2.S COVID-19 vaccine or a placebo.

The chain uses TRBV4-3 and TRBJ2-2, with D unresolved. The CDR3 contains 16 residues. Between the trimmed V and J ends, which lost 4 bases and 5 bases, there was a span of 17 bases. Per germline, CDR1 LGHNA and CDR2 YSLEER. Written as DNA, the CDR3 is TGCGCCAGCAGCCTTCAAGTGGGTTTTAATACCGGGGAGCTGTTTTTT. It codes for CASSLQVGFNTGELFF.

V usage is TRBV28 and J usage is TRBJ1-1; D remains unclear. This CDR3 comprises 14 residues. Germline values: CDR1 MDHEN, CDR2 SYDVKM. The ends were cut back, 8 bases at V and 1 base at J, with 14 bases in the middle. The CDR3: CASRQERQNTEAFF. The CDR3 DNA sequence: TGTGCCAGCCGCCAGGAGAGGCAGAACACTGAAGCTTTCTTT.

A single count supports this clone. The rearrangement joins TRBV24-1 to TRBJ2-3; 7 bases map to TRBD1. The germline gives CDR1 KGHDR, CDR2 SFDVKD. This CDR3 region has 18 residues. The J segment lost 7 bases and the V segment lost 4 bases, leaving 19 bases of the junction unmatched. The CDR3 here is CATSDTARDSSPQYTQYF. DNA for the CDR3: TGTGCCACCAGTGACACCGCCCGGGACAGTTCACCACAATATACGCAGTATTTT.

The chain has TRBV6-2 or TRBV6-3 and TRBJ1-1, with D possibly matching TRBD1 (5 bases). CDR1 MNHEY and CDR2 SVGEGT come from the germline V gene. V lost 2 bases and J lost 3, with 16 bases in between. The CDR3 consists of 16 residues. CDR3 loop: CASSYGIIRGDTEAFF. The CDR3 DNA sequence: TGTGCCAGCAGTTACGGTATCATAAGGGGAGACACTGAAGCTTTCTTT.

The rearrangement joins TRBV28 to TRBJ2-3, with 11 bases matching TRBD1. From germline, CDR1 is MDHEN and CDR2 SYDVKM. Losses at the gene ends were 2 bases for V and 6 bases for J; bases not matched to a gene: 4. This CDR3 region has 15 residues. CDR3 in amino acids: CASSLRTGGVDTQYF. CDR3 bases: TGTGCCAGCAGTTTAAGGACAGGGGGCGTCGATACGCAGTATTTT.

This clone was recorded a few times. This chain links TRBV28 with TRBJ2-3; 9 bases fit TRBD1. The CDR3 extends over 16 amino acids. Looked up from germline, CDR1 is MDHEN and CDR2 is SYDVKM. Trimming at V came to 7 bases and at J to 2 bases, leaving 10 bases not matched to a gene. DNA of the CDR3: TGTGCCAGCATAAAACCGGGACAGGGAATCACAGATACGCAGTATTTT. This codes for CASIKPGQGITDTQYF.

The chain joins TRBV5-1 to TRBJ2-3; possible D gene TRBD2, 5 bases. This CDR3 region has 14 residues. Germline V gives CDR1 SGHRS, CDR2 YFSETQ. Trimming pared 3 bases from V and 2 bases from J, leaving 10 bases between. As DNA, the CDR3 is TGCGCCAGCAGCTGGGCGGGCCCCACAGATACGCAGTATTTT. Protein sequence: CASSWAGPTDTQYF.

The genes are TRBV7-2 and TRBJ1-2; D is unresolved. The CDR3 spans 14 residues. The V end lost 5 bases, the J end lost 7 bases, and 17 bases lay between the germline ends. Germline V gene lookup returns CDR1 SGHTA and CDR2 FQGNSA. Here the CDR3 reads CASSTGLRIVGYTF. CDR3 nucleotide sequence: TGTGCCAGCAGCACCGGACTGAGGATTGTTGGCTACACCTTC.

The chain carries TRBV9 and TRBJ2-7; the D is unclear. CDR1 is SGDLS, CDR2 YYNGEE, per germline. There are 15 residues in the CDR3. The ends were cut back, 0 bases at V and 0 bases at J, with 10 bases in the middle. The CDR3 protein is CASSVGLGSSYEQYF. CDR3 nucleotide sequence: TGTGCCAGCAGCGTAGGTCTGGGTAGCTCCTACGAGCAGTACTTC.

The chain carries TRBV7-3 and TRBJ1-2; 7 bases map to TRBD1. V gave up 2 bases and J gave up 5 bases; unmatched junction bases: 11. The germline gives CDR1 SGHTA, CDR2 FQGTGA. The CDR3 covers 16 residues. CDR3 DNA: TGTGCCAGCAGCTTACCGGGCAGGGGGAGGGTTTATGGCTACACCTTC. Protein: CASSLPGRGRVYGYTF.

The CDR3 bases are TGTGCCAGCAGCGTAGCTGACATCCCCTCTGGGGCCAACGTCCTGACTTTC. Protein product: CASSVADIPSGANVLTF. The chain links TRBV9 to TRBJ2-6; the D is unclear. The germline V gene has CDR1 SGDLS and CDR2 YYNGEE. The CDR3 covers 17 residues. V lost 0 bases and J lost 0, with 10 bases in between.

This chain uses TRBV5-1 with TRBJ2-1; 12 bases are shared with TRBD2. Germline V gives CDR1 SGHRS, CDR2 YFSETQ. CDR3 size: 17 residues. Trimming removed 4 bases from V and 7 bases from J; junction bases left unmatched: 12. This chain's CDR3 is CASSALSSTSGGNEQFF. The CDR3 coding sequence is TGCGCCAGCAGCGCCCTATCCTCCACTAGCGGGGGGAATGAGCAGTTCTTC.

This clone has only one observation. The V and J genes are TRBV9 and TRBJ2-3; perhaps TRBD2 as D (7 bases). The CDR3 is 18 residues long. From germline, CDR1 is SGDLS and CDR2 YYNGEE. Trimming left V 1 base short and J 5 bases short, with 23 bases between. The CDR3 here is CASSVSRGSGRGGDTQYF. The CDR3 nucleotides are TGTGCCAGCAGCGTATCACGGGGTAGCGGGCGAGGGGGAGATACGCAGTATTTT.

CDR3 protein: CSVEGQGESVTNEKLFF. The CDR3 bases are TGCAGCGTCGAGGGGCAGGGGGAGTCGGTAACTAATGAAAAACTGTTTTTT. The chain combines TRBV29-1 with TRBJ1-4; TRBD1 matches 7 bases. Germline trimming cut 6 bases from V and 1 base from J; bases unmatched to any gene: 14. CDR3 length: 17 residues. In germline, CDR1 is SQVTM, CDR2 ANQGSEA. The full variable domain, completed using reference TRBV29-1 and TRBJ1-4, is SAVISQKPSRDICQRGTSLTIQCQVDSQVTMMFWYRQQPGQSLTLIATANQGSEATYESGFVIDKFPISRPNLTFSTLTVSNMSPEDSSIYLCSVEGQGESVTNEKLFFGSGTQLSVL.

In DNA form, the CDR3 reads TGTGCCAGCAGCCCGGCTAACAGGGGTTACTACGAGCAGTACTTC. This codes for CASSPANRGYYEQYF. The rearrangement joins TRBV28 to TRBJ2-7; 7 bases are shared with TRBD1. The J segment lost 3 bases and the V segment lost 6 bases, leaving 11 bases of the junction unmatched. This CDR3 region has 15 residues. Germline CDR1 MDHEN, CDR2 SYDVKM.

The chain combines TRBV7-9 with TRBJ2-5; TRBD1 is a possible D gene (5 bases). CDR1 is SEHNR, CDR2 FQNEAQ, per germline (reference sequence). This CDR3 region has 15 residues. V shed 4 bases and J shed 0 bases, with 12 bases lying between them. The CDR3 coding sequence is TGTGCCAGCAGCTCGATGATGACAGACCAAGAGACCCAGTACTTC. Its protein is CASSSMMTDQETQYF.

The V call is TRBV7-2, the J call TRBJ2-7; D possibly uses TRBD1 or TRBD2 (7 bases each). The CDR3 loop spans 14 amino acids. The V and J ends lost 5 bases and 3 bases respectively, with 14 bases between them. Germline-derived CDR1 and CDR2 are SGHTA and FQGNSA. CDR3 sequence: CASSPQGGIYEQYF. The CDR3 DNA reads TGTGCCAGCAGCCCGCAGGGGGGGATCTACGAGCAGTACTTC.

The chain links TRBV4-3 to TRBJ2-2; no clear D. The V and J ends lost 0 bases and 5 bases respectively, with 10 bases between them. The CDR3 extends over 15 amino acids. Germline CDR1 is LGHNA and CDR2 is YSLEER. CDR3: CASSQEGWGTGELFF. In nucleotides, the CDR3 is TGCGCCAGCAGCCAAGAAGGGTGGGGTACCGGGGAGCTGTTTTTT.

Here the CDR3 DNA reads TGTGCCACCTTTAACCGCTATGGCTACACCTTC. Protein product: CATFNRYGYTF. This chain links TRBV28 with TRBJ1-2; D is ambiguous. Between the trimmed V and J ends, which lost 10 bases and 4 bases, there was a span of 10 bases. The CDR3 runs 11 residues. Germline CDR1 reads MDHEN; CDR2 reads SYDVKM.

This clone was seen only once. The chain recombines TRBV11-2 with TRBJ2-7; 7 nucleotides align to TRBD1. The CDR3 loop spans 16 amino acids. J was trimmed by 4 bases and V by 4 bases; bases with no gene match: 13. CDR1 SGHAT and CDR2 FQNNGV come from the germline V gene. The CDR3 sequence: CASSSSRGRGRYEQYF. The CDR3 nucleotides are TGTGCCAGCAGCTCCAGCCGGGGAAGGGGGCGGTACGAGCAGTACTTC.

This chain links TRBV28 with TRBJ1-4; D may be TRBD1 (6 bases). V was pared by 5 bases and J by 5 bases, with 15 bases between. CDR1 and CDR2 from the germline V gene are MDHEN and SYDVKM. This CDR3 spans 15 amino acids. As DNA, the CDR3 is TGTGCCAGCAGTCCCTCCGACAGGCCGAATGAAAAACTGTTTTTT. As protein: CASSPSDRPNEKLFF.

The CDR3 sequence is CASSSNLDRGQNTIYF. The CDR3 coding sequence is TGTGCCAGCAGTTCCAACCTTGACAGGGGGCAAAACACCATATATTTT. This sequence joins TRBV27 and TRBJ1-3; 10 bases align to TRBD1. Germline V gene data show CDR1 as MNHEY and CDR2 as SMNVEV (reference sequence). This CDR3 region has 16 residues. V was clipped by 4 bases and J by 6 bases; unmatched bases: 9.

The chain couples TRBV28 to TRBJ1-3; D gene ambiguous. The CDR3 totals 13 residues. Trimming removed 6 bases from V and 7 bases from J, with 13 bases in between. Germline assignment: CDR1 MDHEN and CDR2 SYDVKM. CDR3 amino acids: CASRAGSRNTIYF. The DNA of the CDR3 is TGTGCCAGCAGGGCAGGAAGTCGGAACACCATATATTTT.